The TCR beta chain under discussion was sequenced for a study of T cells in Graves' hyperthyroidism and ophthalmopathy. In this sample, this clonotype turned up a few times. Its antigen is not identified. Trimming removed 8 bases from V and 0 bases from J, with 11 bases in between. CDR3 length: 13 amino acids. Germline assignment: CDR1 LNHDA and CDR2 SQIVND (reference sequence). Regions amplified from RNA transcripts were the TCR beta CDR3 regions. An initial round of RT-PCR targeting the TCR CDR3 relied on the HTBI primer set. TCRdb called the multiplex PCR reads again in MiXCR, with one record for every CDR3 protein. The table records more than 450,000 distinct CDR3 sequences, 15% to 20% of them present only once. Study findings and constraints: Most expanded thyroid clonotypes above 0.001 recurred in blood. A model built on 13 V-J features separated ophthalmopathy from stable hyperthyroidism.

Sequences were obtained from blood. This clonotype originated in a man aged 35-49 years with Graves' ophthalmopathy. The chain joins TRBV19 to TRBJ2-7; D is unclear. The CDR3 loop reads CASAVKSSYEQYF. CDR3 nucleotide sequence: TGTGCCAGTGCGGTTAAGAGCTCCTACGAGCAGTACTTC.